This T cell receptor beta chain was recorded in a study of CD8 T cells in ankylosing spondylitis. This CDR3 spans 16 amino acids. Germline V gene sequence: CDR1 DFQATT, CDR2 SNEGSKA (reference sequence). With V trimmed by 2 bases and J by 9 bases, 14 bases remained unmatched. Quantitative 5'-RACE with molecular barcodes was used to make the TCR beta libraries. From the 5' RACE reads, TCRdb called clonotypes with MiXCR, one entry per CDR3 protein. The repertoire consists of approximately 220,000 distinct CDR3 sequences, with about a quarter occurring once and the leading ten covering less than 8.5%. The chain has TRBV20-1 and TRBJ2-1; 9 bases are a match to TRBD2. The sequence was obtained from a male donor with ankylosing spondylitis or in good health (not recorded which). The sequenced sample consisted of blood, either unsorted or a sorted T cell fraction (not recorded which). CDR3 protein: CSARPRISGSSREQFF. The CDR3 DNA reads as TGCAGTGCTAGACCCCGAATTAGCGGGAGTTCCCGTGAGCAGTTCTTC.